This T cell receptor beta chain was identified during a study of metastatic and nonmetastatic thyroid tumors. Study-level background: Repertoires from malignant and benign thyroid patients were compared across blood and tumor or nodule tissue.

Thyroid surgery was performed in patients who had received no treatment beforehand. This clone was seen ten or more times. Through MiXCR, TCRdb re-clonotyped the PCR reads. The sample holds 13,000 to 15,000 clones, around a quarter seen once. The V and J ends lost 3 bases and 0 bases respectively, with 14 bases between them. Germline V gene lookup returns CDR1 SGHVS and CDR2 FQNEAQ. The CDR3 contains 16 residues. Sequenced sample: tumor tissue. The V gene is TRBV7-8, the J gene TRBJ1-1; D remains ambiguous. The TCR comes from a female donor with papillary thyroid cancer or a benign thyroid nodule (not recorded which). Some clones in this sample may be carry-over from other donors' samples. In DNA, the CDR3 is TGTGCCAGCAGCTTGGGTCCGGCAGTAATGAACACTGAAGCTTTCTTT. Its protein product is CASSLGPAVMNTEAFF.